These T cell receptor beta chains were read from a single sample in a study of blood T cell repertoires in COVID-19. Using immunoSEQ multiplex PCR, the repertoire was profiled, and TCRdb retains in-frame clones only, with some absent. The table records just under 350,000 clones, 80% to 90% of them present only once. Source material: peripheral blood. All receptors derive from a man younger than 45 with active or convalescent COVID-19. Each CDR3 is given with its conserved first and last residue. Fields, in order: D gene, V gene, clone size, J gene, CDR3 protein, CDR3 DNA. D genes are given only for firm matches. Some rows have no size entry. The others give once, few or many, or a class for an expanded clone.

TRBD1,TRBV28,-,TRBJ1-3,CASSAGGTFSGNTIYF,TGTGCCAGCAGCGCAGGGGGAACATTCTCTGGAAACACCATATATTTT
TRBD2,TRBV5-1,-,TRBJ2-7,CASRPGLAGSYEQYF,TGCGCCAGCAGGCCGGGACTAGCGGGCAGTTACGAGCAGTACTTC
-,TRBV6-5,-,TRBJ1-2,CASSFDGIRSTF,TGTGCCAGCAGTTTTGACGGAATTAGGAGCACCTTC
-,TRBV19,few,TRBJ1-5,CASSTNWNSNQPQHF,TGTGCCAGTAGCACTAATTGGAATAGCAATCAGCCCCAGCATTTT
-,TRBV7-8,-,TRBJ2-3,CASSLGGADTQYF,TGTGCCAGCAGCCTGGGCGGGGCAGATACGCAGTATTTT
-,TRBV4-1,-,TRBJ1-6,CASSPGAGSPLHF,TGCGCCAGCAGCCCAGGGGCAGGTTCACCCCTCCACTTT
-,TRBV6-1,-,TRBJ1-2,CASSEAAGLPYGYTF,TGTGCCAGCAGTGAAGCGGCAGGCCTACCCTATGGCTACACCTTC
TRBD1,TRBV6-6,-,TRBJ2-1,CASSYSTGEREQFF,TGTGCCAGCAGTTACTCTACAGGGGAAAGGGAGCAGTTCTTC
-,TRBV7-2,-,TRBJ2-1,CASSIIQGSYEQFF,TGTGCCAGCAGCATAATCCAGGGTAGCTATGAGCAGTTCTTC
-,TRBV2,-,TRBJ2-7,CASSEISYEQYF,TGTGCCAGCAGTGAAATCAGCTACGAGCAGTACTTC
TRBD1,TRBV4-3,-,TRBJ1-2,CASSQGTGVGYTF,TGCGCCAGCAGCCAAGGGACAGGGGTCGGCTACACCTTC
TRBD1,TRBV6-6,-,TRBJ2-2,CASGEGAPRTGELFF,TGTGCCAGCGGAGAGGGGGCGCCAAGGACCGGGGAGCTGTTTTTT
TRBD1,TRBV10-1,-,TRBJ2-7,CASNLPGTDYEQYF,TGCGCCAGCAACCTCCCCGGGACAGACTACGAGCAGTACTTC
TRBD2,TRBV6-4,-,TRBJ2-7,CASSEVAGPYEQYF,TGTGCCAGCAGTGAGGTAGCGGGACCCTACGAGCAGTACTTC
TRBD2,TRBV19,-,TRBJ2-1,CASSIGLLAGGTNEQFF,TGTGCCAGTAGTATAGGCCTACTAGCGGGAGGAACGAATGAGCAGTTCTTC
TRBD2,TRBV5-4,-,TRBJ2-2,CASSPRGSAGGRSGELFF,TGTGCCAGCAGCCCGAGGGGGTCAGCGGGGGGGCGCAGCGGGGAGCTGTTTTTT
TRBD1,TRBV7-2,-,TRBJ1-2,CASTGGVRYGYTF,TGTGCCAGCACAGGGGGCGTTCGGTATGGCTACACCTTC